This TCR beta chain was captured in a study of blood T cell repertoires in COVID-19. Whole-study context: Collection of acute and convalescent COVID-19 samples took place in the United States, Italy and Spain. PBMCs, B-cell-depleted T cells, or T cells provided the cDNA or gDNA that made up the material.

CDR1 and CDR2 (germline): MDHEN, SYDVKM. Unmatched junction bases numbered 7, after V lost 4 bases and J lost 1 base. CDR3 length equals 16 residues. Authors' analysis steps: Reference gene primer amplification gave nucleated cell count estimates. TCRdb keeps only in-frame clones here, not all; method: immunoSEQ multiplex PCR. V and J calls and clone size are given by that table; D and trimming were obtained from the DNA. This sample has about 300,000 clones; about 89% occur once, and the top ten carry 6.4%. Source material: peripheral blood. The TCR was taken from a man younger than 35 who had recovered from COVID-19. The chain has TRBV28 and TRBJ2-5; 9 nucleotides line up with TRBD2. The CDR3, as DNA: TGTGCCAGCAGTTCCGCGGGAGGGCCCCCCCAAGAGACCCAGTACTTC. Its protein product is CASSSAGGPPQETQYF.